This entry features one T cell receptor beta chain sequence. Its cognate antigen is unknown. 60 Vbeta and 13 Jbeta primers were used in PCR. The repertoire was sequenced with immunoSEQ multiplex PCR; TCRdb's copy has only in-frame clones and lacks some. Altogether 110,000 to 150,000 clones are present, 70% being singletons, with the ten largest covering under 2.5%. The sample originates from a study of cytomegalovirus exposure and HLA in healthy donors. Overall study findings and caveats: Researchers reported from a later analysis that most CMV-associated TCR beta chains appeared HLA-restricted.

From germline, CDR1 is MNHNS and CDR2 SASEGT. This CDR3 contains 15 residues. V lost 2 bases, J lost 0 bases, and 8 bases lay in between. Material for sequencing was PBMCs. This clonotype was obtained from a woman aged 55-69 years in good health and CMV-seropositive. This chain links TRBV6-1 with TRBJ1-5; D perhaps matches TRBD1 (5 bases). For the CDR3, the DNA is TGTGCCAGCAGTGAATGGGGGGGTAGCAATCAGCCCCAGCATTTT. Protein: CASSEWGGSNQPQHF.